One and the same sample provided the 10 T cell receptor beta chains below, sequenced in a study of cytotoxic CD8 clonotypes in ibrutinib-treated CLL. This table comes from immunoSEQ multiplex PCR, and its TCRdb copy is limited to in-frame clones, with some not included. The sample yields around 300,000 clones, about 77% seen once. Sequencing was performed on PBMCs, taken before ibrutinib treatment. These receptors originate from a human donor with chronic lymphocytic leukemia.

This CDR3 is CASSESYSNQPQHF. The CDR3 DNA reads TGTGCCAGCAGTGAATCCTATAGCAATCAGCCCCAGCATTTT. This chain uses TRBV9 with TRBJ1-5; no definite D call. From germline, CDR1 is SGDLS and CDR2 YYNGEE. Trimming shortened V by 5 bases and J by 0 bases, and 9 bases separated the two germline ends. The CDR3 sequence is 14 residues long.

In this sample, this clone turned up a few times. The chain links TRBV4-1 to TRBJ2-1; 7 bases match TRBD2. With V trimmed by 5 bases and J by 4 bases, 5 bases remained unmatched. Looked up from germline, CDR1 is MGHRA and CDR2 is YSYEKL. This CDR3 has 14 amino acids. CDR3 loop: CASSLGGAYNEQFF. CDR3 coding DNA: TGCGCCAGCAGCTTGGGAGGGGCATACAATGAGCAGTTCTTC.

V usage is TRBV6-1 and J usage is TRBJ2-7; no definite D call. The V end lost 4 bases, the J end lost 1 base, and 11 bases lay between the germline ends. Looked up from germline, CDR1 is MNHNS and CDR2 is SASEGT. The CDR3 length is 14 residues. CDR3 nucleotides: TGTGCCAGCAGTGCTTTCGTGACTTCCTACGAGCAGTACTTC. Its translation: CASSAFVTSYEQYF.

J is TRBJ2-3 and V is TRBV4-3, with TRBD1 as a possible D gene (5 bases). The germline V gene has CDR1 LGHNA and CDR2 YSLEER. The CDR3 loop spans 15 amino acids. The V gene lost 0 bases and the J gene lost 6 bases, with 13 bases spanning the gap. CDR3 sequence (DNA): TGCGCCAGCAGCCAAGAGGTCAGGGTCGTGGATACGCAGTATTTT. Its protein product is CASSQEVRVVDTQYF.

This rearrangement joins TRBV6-4 to TRBJ1-2; no reliable D call. CDR1 and CDR2 (germline): MRHNA, SNTAGT. This CDR3 has 13 residues. Trimming stripped 6 bases from V and 0 bases from J, with 8 bases between. CDR3 sequence: CASRVGPNYGYTF. Here the CDR3 DNA reads TGTGCCAGCAGGGTGGGTCCTAACTATGGCTACACCTTC.

The gene calls are TRBV5-4 and TRBJ2-1; 11 bases align to TRBD2. The germline gives CDR1 SGHNT, CDR2 YYREEE (reference sequence). The CDR3 loop spans 15 amino acids. The ends lost 4 bases at V and 3 bases at J; junction bases unmatched: 3. The CDR3 DNA reads as TGTGCCAGCAGCCCGACTAGCGGGGTCTACAATGAGCAGTTCTTC. This sequence encodes CASSPTSGVYNEQFF. The full variable domain, in which reference TRBV5-4 and TRBJ2-1 provide the parts outside the CDR3, is ETGVTQSPTHLIKTRGQQVTLRCSSQSGHNTVSWYQQALGQGPQFIFQYYREEENGRGNFPPRFSGLQFPNYSSELNVNALELDDSALYLCASSPTSGVYNEQFFGPGTRLTVL.

The chain employs TRBV27 and TRBJ2-7, with 8 bases identical to TRBD1. This CDR3 region has 13 residues. CDR1 is MNHEY, CDR2 SMNVEV, per germline (reference sequence). Trimming cost V 5 bases and J 3 bases; bases outside gene matches: 3. The CDR3: CASSLRGLYEQYF. The CDR3 nucleotides are TGTGCCAGCAGTCTCAGGGGGCTCTACGAGCAGTACTTC.

This clone showed up just a few times. V usage is TRBV5-8 and J usage is TRBJ1-2; D unclear. This CDR3 has 14 residues. The germline V gene encodes CDR1 SGHTS and CDR2 YDEGEE. V was pared by 4 bases and J by 1 base, with 11 bases between. The CDR3 nucleotides are TGTGCCAGCAGCCGCGGACGGATTAACTATGGCTACACCTTC. It yields the protein CASSRGRINYGYTF.

The chain carries TRBV18 and TRBJ2-1; 9 nucleotides line up with TRBD1. V was clipped by 0 bases and J by 14 bases; unmatched bases: 2. The CDR3 sequence is 12 residues long. The germline gives CDR1 KGHSH, CDR2 LQKENI. DNA of the CDR3: TGTGCCAGCTCACCACCGGGGACAGGGAAGTTCTTC. Translation: CASSPPGTGKFF.

The chain uses TRBV18 and TRBJ2-6, with D perhaps assigned TRBD1 or TRBD2 (7 bases each). This CDR3 contains 17 residues. Trimming pared 3 bases from V and 2 bases from J, leaving 14 bases between. CDR1 KGHSH and CDR2 LQKENI come from the germline V gene. The CDR3 region is CASSPTGTITGANVLTF. DNA of the CDR3: TGTGCCAGCTCACCGACAGGGACTATAACTGGGGCCAACGTCCTGACTTTC.